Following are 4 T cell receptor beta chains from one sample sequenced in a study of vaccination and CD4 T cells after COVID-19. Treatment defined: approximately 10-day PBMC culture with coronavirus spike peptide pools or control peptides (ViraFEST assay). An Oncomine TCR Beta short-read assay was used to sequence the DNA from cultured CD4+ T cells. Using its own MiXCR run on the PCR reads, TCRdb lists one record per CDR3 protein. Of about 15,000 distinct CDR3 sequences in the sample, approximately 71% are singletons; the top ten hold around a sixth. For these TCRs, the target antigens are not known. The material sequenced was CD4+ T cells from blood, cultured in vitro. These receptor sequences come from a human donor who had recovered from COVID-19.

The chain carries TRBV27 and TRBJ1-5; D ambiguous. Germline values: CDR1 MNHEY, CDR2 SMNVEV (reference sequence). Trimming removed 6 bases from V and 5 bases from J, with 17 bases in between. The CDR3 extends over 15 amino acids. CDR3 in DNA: TGTGCCAGCAGCCAGTTCACGGGATCTCATCAGCCCCAGCATTTT. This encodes CASSQFTGSHQPQHF.

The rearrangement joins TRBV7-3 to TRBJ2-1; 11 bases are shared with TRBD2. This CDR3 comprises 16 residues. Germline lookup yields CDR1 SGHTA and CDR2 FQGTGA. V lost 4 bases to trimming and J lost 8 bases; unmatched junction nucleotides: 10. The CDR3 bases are TGTGCCAGCAGCTCTGGGGATAGCGGGAGGGTTGATGAGCAGTTCTTC. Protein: CASSSGDSGRVDEQFF.

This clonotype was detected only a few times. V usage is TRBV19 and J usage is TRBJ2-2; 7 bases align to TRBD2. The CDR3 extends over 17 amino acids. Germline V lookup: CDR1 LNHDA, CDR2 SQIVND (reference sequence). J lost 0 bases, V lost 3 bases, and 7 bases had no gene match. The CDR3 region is CASSISPLAANTGELFF. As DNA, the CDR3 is TGTGCCAGTAGTATCAGTCCTCTAGCGGCGAACACCGGGGAGCTGTTTTTT.

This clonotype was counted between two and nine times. The CDR3 region is CSASRAGQNSPLHF. The CDR3 coding sequence is TGCAGTGCTAGTCGGGCGGGACAAAATTCACCCCTCCACTTT. V and J are TRBV20-1 and TRBJ1-6, with D maybe TRBD1 (6 bases). Trimming took 3 bases from V and 7 from J, leaving 13 bases between them. Germline CDR1 DFQATT, CDR2 SNEGSKA (reference sequence). The CDR3 runs to 14 residues.